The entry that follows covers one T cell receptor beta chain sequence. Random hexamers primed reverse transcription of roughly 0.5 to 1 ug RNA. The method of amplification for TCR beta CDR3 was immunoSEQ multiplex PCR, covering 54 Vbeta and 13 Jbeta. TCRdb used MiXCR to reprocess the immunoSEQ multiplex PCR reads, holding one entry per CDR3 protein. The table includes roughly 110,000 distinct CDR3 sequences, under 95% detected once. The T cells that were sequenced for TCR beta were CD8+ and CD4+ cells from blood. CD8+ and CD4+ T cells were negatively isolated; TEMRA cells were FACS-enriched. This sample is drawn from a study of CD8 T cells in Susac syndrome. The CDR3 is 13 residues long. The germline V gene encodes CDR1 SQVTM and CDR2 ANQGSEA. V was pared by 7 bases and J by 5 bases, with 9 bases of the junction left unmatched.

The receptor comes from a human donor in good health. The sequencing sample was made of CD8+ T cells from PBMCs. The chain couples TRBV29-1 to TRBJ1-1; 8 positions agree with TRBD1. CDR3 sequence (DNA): TGCAGCGCCTCGACAGGGGCAAGAACTGAAGCTTTCTTT. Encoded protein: CSASTGARTEAFF. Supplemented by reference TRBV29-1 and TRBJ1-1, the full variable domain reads SAVISQKPSRDICQRGTSLTIQCQVDSQVTMMFWYRQQPGQSLTLIATANQGSEATYESGFVIDKFPISRPNLTFSTLTVSNMSPEDSSIYLCSASTGARTEAFFGQGTRLTVV.